This paragraph reports one T cell receptor (beta chain). Losses at the gene ends were 4 bases for V and 3 bases for J; bases not matched to a gene: 5. CDR3 length equals 16 residues. Germline V gene lookup returns CDR1 LGHDT and CDR2 YNNKEL (reference sequence). This sample was taken from a study of blood T cell repertoires in COVID-19. About the study: The United States, Italy and Spain provided the acute and convalescent COVID-19 samples. In each case, the material was cDNA or gDNA derived from T cells, B-cell-depleted T cells, or PBMCs.

Generated by immunoSEQ multiplex PCR, the TCRdb table keeps only in-frame clones and is missing some. The sample lists 150,000 or so clones; roughly 83% were seen once. This chain joins TRBV3-1 (or the pseudogene TRBV3-2) and TRBJ2-2, with 10 nucleotides matching TRBD1. The sequence was obtained from an older woman with COVID-19, enrolled during active disease. The specimen sequenced was peripheral blood. DNA of the CDR3: TGTGCCAGCAGCCCTCGGACAGGGGGATACACCGGGGAGCTGTTTTTT. Its translation: CASSPRTGGYTGELFF.